A single TCR beta chain is shown here with its context. The antigen is not known. CDR3 length: 14 amino acids. Trimming left V 2 bases short and J 1 base short, with 10 bases between. CDR1 is GTSNPN, CDR2 SVGIG, per germline (reference sequence). The source of the sample is a study of stem cell transplantation in POMP-related autoinflammatory disease. Overall study: Hypothesis: faulty thymoproteasomes impair CD8+ T-cell selection, skewing TRB repertoires. Whole-study results and caveats: PRAID patients trended toward lower TRB diversity and higher clonality in all analyzed T-cell subsets. Fewer unique TRB V-J gene pairings were identified in patients with PRAID.

This table comes from immunoSEQ multiplex PCR, and its TCRdb copy is limited to in-frame clones, with some not included. This repertoire shows about 26,000 clones, 82% found once; its top ten account for 2.5%. The material sequenced was CD4+ T cells from PBMCs, taken before stem cell transplantation. The receptor comes from a human donor with POMP-related autoinflammation and immune dysregulation (PRAID). The rearrangement links TRBV30 to TRBJ2-3; D is unclear. The CDR3 sequence: CAWSLGRGTDTQYF. Here the CDR3 DNA reads TGTGCCTGGAGTCTTGGGCGCGGCACAGATACGCAGTATTTT.